One sample yielded the 25 T cell receptor beta chains listed below, sequenced in a study of blood T cell repertoires in COVID-19 (dated by TCRdb to 2020 to 2021). Libraries were prepared through the immunoSEQ multiplex PCR assay. This is the immuneACCESS table as TCRdb keeps it, with only in-frame sequences that have V and J called. A part of the clones is gone; compared with another copy, unresolved V genes explain less than half, and the rest is unexplained. The sample has about 330,000 clones on record, about 85% of them singletons. In total, the top ten clones hold approximately 5.3% of the sample. Sequenced: PBMCs or T cells enriched from blood (not recorded which). The origin of the receptors is a woman under 40 who had recovered from COVID-19.

The rearrangement joins TRBV7-6 to TRBJ1-4; D not certain. V lost 1 base and J lost 4, with 7 bases in between. CDR3 length equals 14 residues. The germline V gene encodes CDR1 SGHVS and CDR2 FNYEAQ. In nucleotides, the CDR3 is TGTGCCAGCAGCTTAGGCAGCGGTAATGAAAAACTGTTTTTT. Translating gives CASSLGSGNEKLFF.

Concerning this clone: At one end the junction does not follow the germline gene, possibly because of a read error. The rearrangement uses TRBV6-1 and TRBJ1-2; D gene ambiguous. This CDR3 comprises 14 residues. Germline V gene lookup returns CDR1 MNHNS and CDR2 SASEGT. CDR3 nucleotides: TGTGCCAGCAGTGAAGAGGGAGCAGTCGTTGGCTGCACCTTC. Translation gives CASSEEGAVVGCTF.

The V gene is TRBV15, the J gene TRBJ2-1; 11 bases fit TRBD1. Per the germline V gene, CDR1 is LNHNV and CDR2 is YYDKDF (reference sequence). This CDR3 spans 17 amino acids. Trimming cost V 3 bases and J 2 bases; bases outside gene matches: 6. The CDR3 region is CATSRAWGQGAYNEQFF. The CDR3 DNA reads TGTGCCACCAGCAGGGCTTGGGGACAGGGGGCCTACAATGAGCAGTTCTTC.

This rearrangement joins TRBV5-6 to TRBJ2-7; D is unresolved. Germline-derived CDR1 and CDR2 are SGHDT and YYEEEE. This CDR3 contains 16 residues. Trimming shortened V by 0 bases and J by 3 bases, and 16 bases separated the two germline ends. The CDR3, as DNA: TGTGCCAGCAGCTTGGAGGTCAGGATGTTCCTCTACGAGCAGTACTTC. Translated, it gives CASSLEVRMFLYEQYF.

CDR3 DNA sequence: TGTGCCGGAGAAAGGATAATGGAATCACCCCTCCACTTT. It yields the protein CAGERIMESPLHF. This chain joins TRBV30 and TRBJ1-6; D gene ambiguous. Germline V gene lookup returns CDR1 GTSNPN and CDR2 SVGIG (reference sequence). The CDR3 spans 13 residues. Trimming removed 8 bases from V and 10 bases from J, with 18 bases in between. Combining the CDR3 with reference TRBV30 and TRBJ1-6 gives the whole variable domain SQTIHQWPATLVQPVGSPLSLECTVEGTSNPNLYWYRQAAGRGLQLLFYSVGIGQISSEVPQNLSASRPQDRQFILSSKKLLLSDSGFYLCAGERIMESPLHFGNGTRLTVT.

The V gene is TRBV6-5, the J gene TRBJ2-5, with D possibly being TRBD2 (6 bases). The CDR3 runs 15 residues. The germline V and J ends were trimmed by 6 bases and 4 bases, with 18 bases remaining between them. Germline assignment: CDR1 MNHEY and CDR2 SVGAGI. Written as DNA, the CDR3 is TGTGCCAGCAGCGCCGGGGGAGCGGTAGGAGAGACCCAGTACTTC. It codes for CASSAGGAVGETQYF.

V gene TRBV4-3 combines with J gene TRBJ1-6; D gene uncertain. The V end was cut by 0 bases, the J end by 0 bases, with 15 bases between. Germline V gives CDR1 LGHNA, CDR2 YSLEER. The CDR3 covers 19 residues. The CDR3 DNA follows: TGCGCCAGCAGCCAAGACCTGGCCGGGGTCAGCTCCTATAATTCACCCCTCCACTTT. Translation: CASSQDLAGVSSYNSPLHF.

V is TRBV19 and J is TRBJ2-2; D gene unclear. The germline V and J ends were trimmed by 3 bases and 3 bases, with 8 bases remaining between them. The CDR3 length is 14 residues. CDR1 and CDR2 from the germline V gene are LNHDA and SQIVND (reference sequence). This chain's CDR3 is CASSIMYYTGELFF. For the CDR3, the DNA is TGTGCCAGTAGTATCATGTACTACACCGGGGAGCTGTTTTTT.

This rearrangement joins TRBV23-1 to TRBJ1-2; D gene ambiguous. TRBV23-1 is sorted into the ORF group, with uncertain function. CDR3 length: 16 residues. Trimming stripped 3 bases from V and 7 bases from J, with 21 bases between. The DNA of the CDR3 is TGCGCCAGCAGTCACCTATTCGGACGGAGGGTGCGTGGCTACACCTTC. It encodes CASSHLFGRRVRGYTF.

This chain joins TRBV27 and TRBJ2-3; 7 bases agree with TRBD2. The trim removed 5 bases at V and 8 bases at J, leaving 7 bases unmatched. In germline, CDR1 is MNHEY, CDR2 SMNVEV (reference sequence). This CDR3 has 13 amino acids. CDR3 in amino acids: CASSVGTISTQYF. In nucleotides, the CDR3 is TGTGCCAGCAGTGTCGGGACTATTAGTACGCAGTATTTT.

The CDR3 region has the DNA TGTGCCAGCAGCTTATCGGCGGGGGGAGGCGATACGCAGTATTTT. Its protein is CASSLSAGGGDTQYF. The J gene is TRBJ2-3, the V gene TRBV7-9, with TRBD2 matching 8 bases. CDR3 size: 15 residues. Per the germline V gene, CDR1 is SEHNR and CDR2 is FQNEAQ (reference sequence). Trimming cost V 2 bases and J 6 bases; bases outside gene matches: 7.

The CDR3 nucleotides read TGTGCCAGCAGTCCAGACGGGACTAGCGGGGGGGAAAACATTCAGTACTTC. Protein product: CASSPDGTSGGENIQYF. This chain links TRBV7-9 with TRBJ2-4; 16 bases are shared with TRBD2. V lost 6 bases and J lost 5; bases outside the gene matches: 7. Germline loops: CDR1 SEHNR, CDR2 FQNEAQ (reference sequence). The CDR3 has 17 residues.

This sequence joins TRBV11-2 and TRBJ1-1; the match to TRBD1 covers 8 bases. Germline V gene sequence: CDR1 SGHAT, CDR2 FQNNGV. The CDR3 contains 14 residues. The V segment lost 5 bases and the J segment 4 bases; nucleotides outside the gene matches: 6. The CDR3 DNA reads TGTGCCAGCAGCCTTAGACAGGGGCTCACTGAAGCTTTCTTT. This sequence encodes CASSLRQGLTEAFF.

A single count supports this clone. V and J are TRBV4-1 and TRBJ2-2, with 7 nucleotides matching TRBD2. J gave up 4 bases and V 0 bases, and 2 bases lay outside the gene matches. The germline V gene encodes CDR1 MGHRA and CDR2 YSYEKL. There are 15 residues in the CDR3. The CDR3 reads CASSQDGLGTGELFF. The CDR3 DNA is TGCGCCAGCAGCCAAGACGGACTAGGCACCGGGGAGCTGTTTTTT.

This chain connects TRBV29-1 to TRBJ2-3, with TRBD1 matching over 10 bases. The V gene's germline CDR1 is SQVTM and CDR2 ANQGSEA. The V and J ends lost 7 bases and 2 bases, in that order; junction bases with no gene match: 3. The CDR3 spans 13 residues. This chain's CDR3 is CSARQGATDTQYF. CDR3 nucleotides: TGCAGCGCTAGACAGGGGGCCACAGATACGCAGTATTTT.

CDR3 residues: CASSFPRQAQGTNYGYTF. The CDR3 DNA follows: TGCGCCAGCAGCTTCCCTCGGCAAGCTCAGGGAACCAACTATGGCTACACCTTC. This chain links TRBV5-1 with TRBJ1-2, with D possibly being TRBD1 (5 bases). The V and J ends lost 2 bases and 2 bases respectively, with 22 bases between them. CDR1 and CDR2 from the germline V gene are SGHRS and YFSETQ. The CDR3 runs to 18 residues. Full variable domain (outside the CDR3, taken from reference TRBV5-1 and TRBJ1-2): KAGVTQTPRYLIKTRGQQVTLSCSPISGHRSVSWYQQTPGQGLQFLFEYFSETQRNKGNFPGRFSGRQFSNSRSEMNVSTLELGDSALYLCASSFPRQAQGTNYGYTFGSGTRLTVV.

As concerns this clone: The sample holds other DNA sequences that translate to the same CDR3. The chain has TRBV19 and TRBJ2-5, with 8 bases fitting TRBD1. The CDR3 extends over 15 amino acids. The V and J ends lost 3 bases and 5 bases, in that order; junction bases with no gene match: 8. From germline, CDR1 is LNHDA and CDR2 SQIVND (reference sequence). As DNA, the CDR3 is TGTGCCAGTAGTATCGACCAGGGGGCGGGGGAGACCCAGTACTTC. This codes for CASSIDQGAGETQYF.

The chain couples TRBV5-4 to TRBJ1-2; TRBD1 might be the D (6 bases). Germline V gene sequence: CDR1 SGHNT, CDR2 YYREEE (reference sequence). CDR3 size: 14 residues. V lost 6 bases and J lost 4, with 16 bases in between. CDR3 sequence reads: CASKGGQDSYGYTF. The CDR3 DNA sequence: TGTGCCAGCAAGGGGGGGCAGGACTCCTATGGCTACACCTTC.

This chain links TRBV3-1 (or the pseudogene TRBV3-2) with TRBJ2-7, with TRBD2 matching 8 bases. The CDR3 is 14 amino acids. The junction had 3 bases not matched to a gene; V was cut back by 4 bases and J by 1 base. CDR1 is LGHDT and CDR2 is YNNKEL in the germline V gene (reference sequence). CDR3 in DNA: TGTGCCAGCAGCCGGGCGGGGGGTTCCTACGAGCAGTACTTC. It specifies CASSRAGGSYEQYF.

The J gene is TRBJ1-2, the V gene TRBV11-2, with D uncertain. The CDR3 has 12 residues. Germline CDR1 is SGHAT and CDR2 is FQNNGV. The V and J ends lost 5 bases and 3 bases respectively, with 7 bases between them. CDR3 DNA sequence: TGTGCCAGCAGCCAACAAGACTATGGCTACACCTTC. This encodes CASSQQDYGYTF.

The genes are TRBV19 and TRBJ2-7; 7 bases are shared with TRBD2. This CDR3 spans 16 amino acids. Trimming at V came to 1 base and at J to 3 bases, leaving 9 bases not matched to a gene. The germline V gene encodes CDR1 LNHDA and CDR2 SQIVND (reference sequence). CDR3 coding DNA: TGTGCCAGTAGTATAGGTCATGGGGACTACCGCTACGAGCAGTACTTC. It is translated as CASSIGHGDYRYEQYF. Complete variable domain (other parts from reference TRBV19 and TRBJ2-7): DGGITQSPKYLFRKEGQNVTLSCEQNLNHDAMYWYRQDPGQGLRLIYYSQIVNDFQKGDIAEGYSVSREKKESFPLTVTSAQKNPTAFYLCASSIGHGDYRYEQYFGPGTRLTVT.

The rearrangement joins TRBV7-8 to TRBJ1-1; perhaps TRBD1 as D (6 bases). The ends were cut back, 1 base at V and 4 bases at J, with 13 bases in the middle. CDR3 size: 15 residues. Germline V gene sequence: CDR1 SGHVS, CDR2 FQNEAQ. In nucleotides, the CDR3 is TGTGCCAGCAGCTTAGTAGGGACACAAGGCACTGAAGCTTTCTTT. It yields the protein CASSLVGTQGTEAFF.

The CDR3 spells CATSPDLDQPQHF. CDR3 in DNA: TGTGCCACCAGCCCCGATTTAGATCAGCCCCAGCATTTT. J is TRBJ1-5 and V is TRBV15; no reliable D call. The germline V gene has CDR1 LNHNV and CDR2 YYDKDF (reference sequence). The ends were cut back, 5 bases at V and 5 bases at J, with 10 bases in the middle. This CDR3 has 13 amino acids.

Points on this clone: Other DNA sequences in this specimen translate into the identical CDR3. This chain connects TRBV30 to TRBJ1-1; D call uncertain. The germline gives CDR1 GTSNPN, CDR2 SVGIG (reference sequence). The V end was cut by 0 bases, the J end by 3 bases, with 8 bases between. The CDR3 has 13 residues. The CDR3 nucleotides are TGTGCCTGGAGTGTGGGAGGCTACACTGAAGCTTTCTTT. It codes for CAWSVGGYTEAFF.

There are a few counts of this clone. This chain uses TRBV10-3 with TRBJ1-2; D not certain. Germline V CDR1 and CDR2: ENHRY, SYGVKD. CDR3 length: 13 residues. Trimming removed 3 bases from V and 5 bases from J, with 10 bases in between. CDR3 in DNA: TGTGCCATCAGTGATCAATGGCAGTATGGCTACACCTTC. Protein: CAISDQWQYGYTF.